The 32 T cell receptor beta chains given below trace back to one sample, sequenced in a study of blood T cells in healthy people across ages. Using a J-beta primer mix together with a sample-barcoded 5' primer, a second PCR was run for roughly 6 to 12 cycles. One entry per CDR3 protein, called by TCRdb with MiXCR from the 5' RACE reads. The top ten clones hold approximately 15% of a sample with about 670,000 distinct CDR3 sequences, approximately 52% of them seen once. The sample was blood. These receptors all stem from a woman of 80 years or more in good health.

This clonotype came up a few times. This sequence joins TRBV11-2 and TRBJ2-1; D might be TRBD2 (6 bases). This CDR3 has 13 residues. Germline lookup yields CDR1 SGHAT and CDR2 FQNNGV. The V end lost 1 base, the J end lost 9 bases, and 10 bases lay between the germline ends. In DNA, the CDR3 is TGTGCCAGCAGCTTAGCGGGAGCGAGTGAGCAGTTCTTC. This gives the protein CASSLAGASEQFF.

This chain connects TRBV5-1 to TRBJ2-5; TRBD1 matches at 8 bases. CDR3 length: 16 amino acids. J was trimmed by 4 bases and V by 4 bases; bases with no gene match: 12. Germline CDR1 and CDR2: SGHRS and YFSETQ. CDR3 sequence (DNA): TGCGCCAGCAGCGGGAAGAGGCAGGGGGCCGGAGAGACCCAGTACTTC. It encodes CASSGKRQGAGETQYF. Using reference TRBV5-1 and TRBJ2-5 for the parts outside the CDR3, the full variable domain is KAGVTQTPRYLIKTRGQQVTLSCSPISGHRSVSWYQQTPGQGLQFLFEYFSETQRNKGNFPGRFSGRQFSNSRSEMNVSTLELGDSALYLCASSGKRQGAGETQYFGPGTRLLVL.

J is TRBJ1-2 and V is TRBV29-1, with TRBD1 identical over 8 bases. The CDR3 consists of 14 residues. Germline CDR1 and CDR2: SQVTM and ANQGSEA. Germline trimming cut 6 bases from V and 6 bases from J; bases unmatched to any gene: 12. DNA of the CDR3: TGCAGCGTCTCAGCGACAGGGGACGGGGATGGCTACACCTTC. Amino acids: CSVSATGDGDGYTF.

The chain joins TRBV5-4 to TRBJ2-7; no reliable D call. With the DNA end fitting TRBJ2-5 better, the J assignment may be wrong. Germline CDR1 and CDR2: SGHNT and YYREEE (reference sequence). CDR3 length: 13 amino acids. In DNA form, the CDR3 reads TGTGCCAGCAGCCCCCCCAAGGGAGAGACCCAGTACTTC. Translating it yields CASSPPKGETQYF.

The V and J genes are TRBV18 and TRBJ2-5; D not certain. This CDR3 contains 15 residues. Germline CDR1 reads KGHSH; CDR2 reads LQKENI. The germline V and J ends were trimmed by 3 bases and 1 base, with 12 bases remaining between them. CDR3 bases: TGTGCCAGCTCACCGAAGTCACGGATCCAAGAGACCCAGTACTTC. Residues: CASSPKSRIQETQYF.

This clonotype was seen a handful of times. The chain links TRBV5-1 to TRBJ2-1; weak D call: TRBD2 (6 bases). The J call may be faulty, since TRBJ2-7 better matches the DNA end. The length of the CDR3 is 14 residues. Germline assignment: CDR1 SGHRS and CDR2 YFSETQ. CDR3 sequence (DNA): TGCGCCAGCAGCGGCGGGACCTCCTACAATGAGCAGTACTTC. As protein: CASSGGTSYNEQYF.

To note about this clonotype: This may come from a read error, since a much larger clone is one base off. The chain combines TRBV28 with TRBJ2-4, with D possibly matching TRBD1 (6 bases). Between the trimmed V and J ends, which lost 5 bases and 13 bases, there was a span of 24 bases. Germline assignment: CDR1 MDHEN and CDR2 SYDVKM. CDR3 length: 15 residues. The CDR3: CASSPPEQGSYKQYF. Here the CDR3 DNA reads TGTGCCAGCAGTCCCCCCGAACAGGGTTCCTACAAGCAGTACTTC.

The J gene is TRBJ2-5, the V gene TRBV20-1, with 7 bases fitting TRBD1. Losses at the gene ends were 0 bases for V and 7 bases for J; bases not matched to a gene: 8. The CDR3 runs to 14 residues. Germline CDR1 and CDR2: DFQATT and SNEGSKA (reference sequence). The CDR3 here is CSARDRGPEGTQYF. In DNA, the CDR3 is TGCAGTGCTAGAGATAGGGGGCCCGAGGGGACCCAGTACTTC.

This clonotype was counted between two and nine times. Here the CDR3 reads CASSKTGGSADTQYF. CDR3 coding DNA: TGTGCCAGCAGTAAAACAGGGGGCTCCGCAGATACGCAGTATTTT. V and J are TRBV6-2 or TRBV6-3 and TRBJ2-3, with TRBD1 matching 9 bases. V dropped 5 bases and J dropped 4; count of bases not matched to a gene: 7. The germline V gene has CDR1 MNHEY and CDR2 SVGEGT. CDR3 length equals 15 residues.

The CDR3 reads CASSLLAGDYEQYF. In DNA, the CDR3 is TGTGCCAGCAGTTTACTAGCGGGAGACTACGAGCAGTACTTC. The V call is TRBV28, the J call TRBJ2-7, with TRBD2 matching 10 bases. The CDR3 loop spans 14 amino acids. V dropped 2 bases and J dropped 3; count of bases not matched to a gene: 1. CDR1 and CDR2 (germline): MDHEN, SYDVKM.

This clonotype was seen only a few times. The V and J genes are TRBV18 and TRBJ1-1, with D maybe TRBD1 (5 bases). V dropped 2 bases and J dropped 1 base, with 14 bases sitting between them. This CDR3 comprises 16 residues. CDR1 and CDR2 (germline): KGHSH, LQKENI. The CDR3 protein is CASSPDQGRSNTEAFF. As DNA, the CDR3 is TGTGCCAGCTCACCAGATCAGGGTCGGTCGAACACTGAAGCTTTCTTT. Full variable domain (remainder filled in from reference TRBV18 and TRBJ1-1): NAGVMQNPRHLVRRRGQEARLRCSPMKGHSHVYWYRQLPEEGLKFMVYLQKENIIDESGMPKERFSAEFPKEGPSILRIQQVVRGDSAAYFCASSPDQGRSNTEAFFGQGTRLTVV.

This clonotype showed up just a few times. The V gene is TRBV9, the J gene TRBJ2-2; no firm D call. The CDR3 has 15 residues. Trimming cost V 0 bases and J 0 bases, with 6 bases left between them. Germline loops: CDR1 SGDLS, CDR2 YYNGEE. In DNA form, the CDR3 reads TGTGCCAGCAGCGTAGGCACCTCGAACACCGGGGAGCTGTTTTTT. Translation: CASSVGTSNTGELFF.

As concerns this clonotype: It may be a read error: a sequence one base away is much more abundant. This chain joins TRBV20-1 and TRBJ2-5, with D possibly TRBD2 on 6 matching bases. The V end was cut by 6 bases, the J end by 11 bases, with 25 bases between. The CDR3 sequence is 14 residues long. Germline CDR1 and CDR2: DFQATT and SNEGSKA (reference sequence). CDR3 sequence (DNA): TGCAGTGCCCCCCGGGACGGGAGCTCCGATGAGCAGTACTTC. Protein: CSAPRDGSSDEQYF.

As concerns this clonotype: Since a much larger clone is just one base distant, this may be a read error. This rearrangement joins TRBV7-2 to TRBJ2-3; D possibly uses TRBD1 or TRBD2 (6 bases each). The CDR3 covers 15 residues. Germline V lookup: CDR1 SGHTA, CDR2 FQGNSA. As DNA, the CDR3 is TGTGTCAGCAGCTCCTCCGGGGGCTTCACAGATACGCAGTATTTT. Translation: CVSSSSGGFTDTQYF.

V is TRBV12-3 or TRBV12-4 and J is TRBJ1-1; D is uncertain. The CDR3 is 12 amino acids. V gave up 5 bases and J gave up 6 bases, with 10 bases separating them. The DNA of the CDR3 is TGTGCCAGCAGTCCCGATGTCCCTGAAGCTTTCTTT. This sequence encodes CASSPDVPEAFF.

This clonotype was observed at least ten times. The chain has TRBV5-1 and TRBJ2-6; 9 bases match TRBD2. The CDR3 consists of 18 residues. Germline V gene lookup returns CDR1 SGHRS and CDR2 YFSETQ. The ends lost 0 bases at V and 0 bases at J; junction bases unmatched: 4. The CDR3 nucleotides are TGCGCCAGCAGCTTGGTACCTAGCGGGGTCTCTGGGGCCAACGTCCTGACTTTC. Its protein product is CASSLVPSGVSGANVLTF.

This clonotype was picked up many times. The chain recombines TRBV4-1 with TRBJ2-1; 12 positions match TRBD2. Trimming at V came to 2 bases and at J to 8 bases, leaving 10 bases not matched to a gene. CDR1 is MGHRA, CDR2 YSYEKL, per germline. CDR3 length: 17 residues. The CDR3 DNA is TGCGCCAGCAGCCAACTACCGACTAGCGGGAGATGGGATGAGCAGTTCTTC. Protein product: CASSQLPTSGRWDEQFF.

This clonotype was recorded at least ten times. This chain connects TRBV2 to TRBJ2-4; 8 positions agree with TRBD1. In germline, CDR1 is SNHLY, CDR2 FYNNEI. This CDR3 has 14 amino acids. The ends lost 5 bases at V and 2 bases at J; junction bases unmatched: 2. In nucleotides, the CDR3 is TGTGCCAGCAGTAGACAGGGGACCAAAAACATTCAGTACTTC. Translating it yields CASSRQGTKNIQYF.

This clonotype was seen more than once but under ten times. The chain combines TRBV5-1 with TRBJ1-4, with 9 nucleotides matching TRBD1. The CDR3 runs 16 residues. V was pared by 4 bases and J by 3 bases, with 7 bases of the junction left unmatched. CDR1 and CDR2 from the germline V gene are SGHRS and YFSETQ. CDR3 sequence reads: CASSAQGALPNEKLFF. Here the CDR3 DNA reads TGCGCCAGCAGCGCACAGGGGGCCCTCCCTAATGAAAAACTGTTTTTT.

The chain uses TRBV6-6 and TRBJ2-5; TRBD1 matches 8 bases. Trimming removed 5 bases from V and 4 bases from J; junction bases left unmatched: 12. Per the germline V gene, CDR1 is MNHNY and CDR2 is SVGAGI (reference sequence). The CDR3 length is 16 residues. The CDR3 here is CASSPNSGGLGETQYF. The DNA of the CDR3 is TGTGCCAGCAGTCCTAATTCAGGGGGCCTTGGAGAGACCCAGTACTTC.

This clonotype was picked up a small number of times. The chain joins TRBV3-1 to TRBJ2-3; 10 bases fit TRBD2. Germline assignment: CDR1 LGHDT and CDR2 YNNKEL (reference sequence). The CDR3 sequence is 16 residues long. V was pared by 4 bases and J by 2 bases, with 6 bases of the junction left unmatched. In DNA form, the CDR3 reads TGTGCCAGCAGCCCCTTAGCGGGGGGCCTCACAGATACGCAGTATTTT. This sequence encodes CASSPLAGGLTDTQYF.

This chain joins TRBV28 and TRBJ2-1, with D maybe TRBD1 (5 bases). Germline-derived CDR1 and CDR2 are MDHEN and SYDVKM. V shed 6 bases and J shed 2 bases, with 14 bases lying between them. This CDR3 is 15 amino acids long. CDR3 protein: CASRPRAGPYNEQFF. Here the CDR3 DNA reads TGTGCCAGCAGACCCAGGGCCGGGCCCTACAATGAGCAGTTCTTC.

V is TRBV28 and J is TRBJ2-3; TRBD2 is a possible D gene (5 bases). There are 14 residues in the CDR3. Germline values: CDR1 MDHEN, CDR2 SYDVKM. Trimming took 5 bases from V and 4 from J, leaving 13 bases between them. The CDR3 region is CASSPPERADTQYF. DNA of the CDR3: TGTGCCAGCAGTCCACCCGAGAGGGCAGATACGCAGTATTTT.

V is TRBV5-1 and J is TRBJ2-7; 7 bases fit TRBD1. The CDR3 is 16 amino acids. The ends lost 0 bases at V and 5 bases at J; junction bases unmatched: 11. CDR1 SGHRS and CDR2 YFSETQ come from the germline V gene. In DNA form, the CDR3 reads TGCGCCAGCAGCTTGGTCTATCGACAGGGTGTACACGAGCAGTACTTC. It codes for CASSLVYRQGVHEQYF.

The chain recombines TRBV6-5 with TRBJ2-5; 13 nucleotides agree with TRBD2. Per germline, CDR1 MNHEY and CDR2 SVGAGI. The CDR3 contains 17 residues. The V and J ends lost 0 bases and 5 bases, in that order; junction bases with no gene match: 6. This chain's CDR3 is CASSYSGLAGTVETQYF. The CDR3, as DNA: TGTGCCAGCAGTTACTCGGGACTAGCGGGGACGGTGGAGACCCAGTACTTC.

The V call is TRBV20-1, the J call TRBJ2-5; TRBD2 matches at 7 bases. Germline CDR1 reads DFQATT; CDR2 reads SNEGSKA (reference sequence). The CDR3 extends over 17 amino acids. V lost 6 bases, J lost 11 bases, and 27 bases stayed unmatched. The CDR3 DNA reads TGCAGTGCCTACCCCCTCTCCGGTAGCGGGCGTTACAATGAGCAGTACTTC. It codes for CSAYPLSGSGRYNEQYF.

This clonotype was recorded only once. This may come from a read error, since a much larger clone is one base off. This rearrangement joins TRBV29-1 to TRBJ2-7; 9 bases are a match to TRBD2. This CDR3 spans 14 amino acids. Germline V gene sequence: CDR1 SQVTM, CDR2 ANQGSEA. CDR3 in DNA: TGCAGCGGTGAAGTGGCGGGAGGGGGTGACGAGCAGTACTTC. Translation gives CSGEVAGGGDEQYF.

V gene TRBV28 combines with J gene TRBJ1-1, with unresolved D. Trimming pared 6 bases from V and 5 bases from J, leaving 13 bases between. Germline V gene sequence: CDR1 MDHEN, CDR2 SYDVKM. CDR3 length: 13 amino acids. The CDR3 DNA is TGTGCCAGCAGGTACACCCTCAGGACTGAAGCTTTCTTT. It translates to CASRYTLRTEAFF.

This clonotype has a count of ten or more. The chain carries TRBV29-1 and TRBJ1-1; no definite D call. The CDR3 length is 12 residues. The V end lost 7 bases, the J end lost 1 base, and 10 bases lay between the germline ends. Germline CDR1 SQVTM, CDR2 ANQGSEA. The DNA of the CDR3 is TGCAGCGGAACGGAGGAGAACACTGAAGCTTTCTTT. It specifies CSGTEENTEAFF. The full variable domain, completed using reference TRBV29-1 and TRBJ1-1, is SAVISQKPSRDICQRGTSLTIQCQVDSQVTMMFWYRQQPGQSLTLIATANQGSEATYESGFVIDKFPISRPNLTFSTLTVSNMSPEDSSIYLCSGTEENTEAFFGQGTRLTVV.

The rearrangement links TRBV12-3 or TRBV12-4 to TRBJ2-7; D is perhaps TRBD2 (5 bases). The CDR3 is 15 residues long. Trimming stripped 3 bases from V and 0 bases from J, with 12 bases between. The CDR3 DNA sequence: TGTGCCAGCAGTTTCGCGGGCAGCAGCTCCTACGAGCAGTACTTC. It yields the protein CASSFAGSSSYEQYF.

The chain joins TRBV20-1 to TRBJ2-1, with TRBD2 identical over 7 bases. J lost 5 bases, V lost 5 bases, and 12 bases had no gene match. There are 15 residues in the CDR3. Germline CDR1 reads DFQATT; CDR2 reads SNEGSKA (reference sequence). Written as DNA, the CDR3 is TGCAGTGCTCTGAGCGCGGGGGTTTCGGACAATGAGCAGTTCTTC. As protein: CSALSAGVSDNEQFF.

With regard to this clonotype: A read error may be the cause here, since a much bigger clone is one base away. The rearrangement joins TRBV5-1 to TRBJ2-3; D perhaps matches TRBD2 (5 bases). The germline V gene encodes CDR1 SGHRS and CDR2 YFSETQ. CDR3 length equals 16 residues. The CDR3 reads CAGSSRRHYETDTQYF. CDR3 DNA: TGCGCCGGCAGCTCGAGGAGGCACTATGAAACAGATACGCAGTATTTT.